Below, 31 T cell receptor beta chains from the same sample are listed, as sequenced in a study of cytomegalovirus exposure and HLA in healthy donors. A multiplex PCR was run with 60 Vbeta primers and 13 Jbeta primers. The repertoire was sequenced with immunoSEQ multiplex PCR; TCRdb's copy has only in-frame clones and lacks some. The table has about 170,000 clones, 80% seen once; the top ten hold about 7%. The sequencing sample was made of PBMCs. The origin of the receptors is a man aged 30 to 45 in good health and CMV-seropositive.

The V call is TRBV28, the J call TRBJ2-2, with 8 bases matching TRBD1. Germline lookup yields CDR1 MDHEN and CDR2 SYDVKM. After removal of 8 bases from V and 3 bases from J, the junction contained 14 bases not matched to a gene. This CDR3 comprises 17 residues. The CDR3 loop is CASHDSQGAPYTGELFF. DNA for the CDR3: TGTGCCAGCCACGACTCCCAGGGGGCCCCTTACACCGGGGAGCTGTTTTTT.

The CDR3 sequence is CASIGGRAEGNEQFF. The CDR3 DNA follows: TGTGCCAGTATAGGCGGGAGGGCGGAAGGGAATGAGCAGTTCTTC. V gene TRBV19 combines with J gene TRBJ2-1; 9 bases match TRBD2. The V gene end was trimmed by 7 bases and the J gene end by 7 bases; junction bases not matched to a gene: 11. CDR1 is LNHDA, CDR2 SQIVND, per germline (reference sequence). The CDR3 totals 15 residues.

This chain connects TRBV27 to TRBJ2-2, with D maybe TRBD2 (6 bases). The CDR3 is 18 residues long. Trimming left V 2 bases short and J 4 bases short, with 20 bases between. Germline assignment: CDR1 MNHEY and CDR2 SMNVEV (reference sequence). CDR3: CASSLNPYGSDSTGELFF. CDR3 DNA sequence: TGTGCCAGCAGTTTAAACCCTTACGGGAGCGATAGCACCGGGGAGCTGTTTTTT.

Turning to this clone: This same CDR3 is encoded by further DNA sequences in the sample. The rearrangement uses TRBV28 and TRBJ2-5, with 10 bases aligning to TRBD1. J lost 4 bases, V lost 5 bases, and 4 bases had no gene match. Per the germline V gene, CDR1 is MDHEN and CDR2 is SYDVKM. The CDR3 totals 14 residues. This CDR3 is CASSGTGDLETQYF. The DNA for the CDR3 is TGTGCCAGCAGTGGGACAGGGGATTTAGAGACCCAGTACTTC.

The chain has TRBV6-4 and TRBJ2-1, with 7 nucleotides matching TRBD2. Germline V gene lookup returns CDR1 MRHNA and CDR2 SNTAGT. V lost 3 bases, J lost 4 bases, and 6 bases stayed unmatched. The CDR3 extends over 15 amino acids. The CDR3 coding sequence is TGTGCCAGCAGTGAATCTGCGGGAGAATACAATGAGCAGTTCTTC. Translating it yields CASSESAGEYNEQFF.

The J gene is TRBJ2-1, the V gene TRBV5-7, with D hard to call. TRBV5-7 is known as an ORF, though its function is uncertain. Trimming removed 0 bases from V and 0 bases from J, with 13 bases in between. The CDR3 totals 17 residues. CDR3 DNA sequence: TGTGCCAGCAGCTTGGTGGCGGCATCTCGCTCCTACAATGAGCAGTTCTTC. Its protein product is CASSLVAASRSYNEQFF.

The chain couples TRBV7-2 to TRBJ2-7; D not resolved. Germline lookup yields CDR1 SGHTA and CDR2 FQGNSA. The V end lost 1 base, the J end lost 0 bases, and 10 bases lay between the germline ends. The CDR3 sequence is 15 residues long. The DNA for the CDR3 is TGTGCCAGCAGCTTAGTGGGCTTCAGCTCCTACGAGCAGTACTTC. As protein: CASSLVGFSSYEQYF.

This sequence joins TRBV10-3 and TRBJ1-4; TRBD1 aligns across 7 bases. Germline values: CDR1 ENHRY, CDR2 SYGVKD. This CDR3 contains 15 residues. J lost 0 bases, V lost 6 bases, and 4 bases had no gene match. CDR3 in DNA: TGTGCCATCAGCCGGGACAGTGCAACTAATGAAAAACTGTTTTTT. Translation gives CAISRDSATNEKLFF.

V gene TRBV7-9 combines with J gene TRBJ2-7; tentative D call: TRBD2 (5 bases). Trimming pared 1 base from V and 2 bases from J, leaving 9 bases between. From germline, CDR1 is SEHNR and CDR2 FQNEAQ (reference sequence). The CDR3 consists of 14 residues. DNA for the CDR3: TGTGCCAGCAGCTTAGGCGGGTCGGCCTACGAGCAGTACTTC. Amino acids: CASSLGGSAYEQYF.

The chain employs TRBV5-4 and TRBJ2-5; TRBD1 matches at 9 bases. The CDR3 has 17 amino acids. V was pared by 1 base and J by 4 bases, with 11 bases of the junction left unmatched. Germline V gene lookup returns CDR1 SGHNT and CDR2 YYREEE (reference sequence). Written as DNA, the CDR3 is TGTGCCAGCAGCTTGCTGGGACAGGGCACTCCCGGAGAGACCCAGTACTTC. Amino acid sequence: CASSLLGQGTPGETQYF.

The chain employs TRBV11-2 and TRBJ2-7, with 7 positions matching TRBD1. The CDR3 is made up of 15 amino acids. Germline trimming cut 5 bases from V and 1 base from J; bases unmatched to any gene: 8. Germline V gene sequence: CDR1 SGHAT, CDR2 FQNNGV. This CDR3 is CASSPWQGVSYEQYF. In DNA form, the CDR3 reads TGTGCCAGCAGCCCCTGGCAGGGGGTGTCCTACGAGCAGTACTTC.

The sample holds a few counts of this clone. The gene calls are TRBV7-2 and TRBJ2-1, with D uncertain. V lost 0 bases and J lost 0, with 9 bases in between. This CDR3 is 16 amino acids long. CDR1 is SGHTA and CDR2 is FQGNSA in the germline V gene. The CDR3 coding sequence is TGTGCCAGCAGCTTAGCGTTTTCGGGCTCCTACAATGAGCAGTTCTTC. Amino acids: CASSLAFSGSYNEQFF.

The chain couples TRBV4-1 to TRBJ2-4; 9 bases map to TRBD1. Germline lookup yields CDR1 MGHRA and CDR2 YSYEKL. Trimming removed 0 bases from V and 7 bases from J; junction bases left unmatched: 4. The CDR3 is made up of 15 amino acids. The CDR3 loop reads CASSQEGTGWNIQYF. CDR3 bases: TGCGCCAGCAGCCAAGAGGGGACAGGGTGGAACATTCAGTACTTC.

V is TRBV16 and J is TRBJ1-1; D gene unclear. Trimming took 4 bases from V and 4 from J, leaving 10 bases between them. Germline CDR1 KGHSY, CDR2 FQNENV. This CDR3 has 13 amino acids. Here the CDR3 DNA reads TGTGCCAGCAGCCCCCGGGTGGGCACTGAAGCTTTCTTT. Encoded protein: CASSPRVGTEAFF.

The chain has TRBV27 and TRBJ2-3; 9 bases fit TRBD2. V lost 3 bases, J lost 8 bases, and 12 bases stayed unmatched. The germline V gene encodes CDR1 MNHEY and CDR2 SMNVEV (reference sequence). The CDR3 covers 16 residues. The CDR3 nucleotides read TGTGCCAGCAGTTTTGGATCAGCGGGGGGTGCAGGTACGCAGTATTTT. Translation: CASSFGSAGGAGTQYF.

This clone was recorded only once. The chain uses TRBV7-2 and TRBJ2-1; perhaps TRBD2 as D (5 bases). Looked up from germline, CDR1 is SGHTA and CDR2 is FQGNSA. The V and J ends lost 1 base and 8 bases respectively, with 9 bases between them. There are 13 residues in the CDR3. The CDR3 loop reads CASSLDPADEQFF. The CDR3 nucleotides are TGTGCCAGCAGCTTAGACCCAGCGGATGAGCAGTTCTTC.

The sample holds one count of this clone. V and J are TRBV6-1 and TRBJ2-4, with a possible D match to TRBD2 (6 bases). Germline V lookup: CDR1 MNHNS, CDR2 SASEGT. The V and J ends lost 4 bases and 8 bases respectively, with 24 bases between them. CDR3 length: 17 residues. Here the CDR3 reads CASSGGLGRRGGDIQYF. The CDR3 DNA reads as TGTGCCAGCAGTGGGGGGTTGGGTAGGAGGGGTGGGGACATTCAGTACTTC.

The genes are TRBV2 and TRBJ1-1; perhaps TRBD1 as D (5 bases). CDR3 length equals 13 residues. Trimming removed 11 bases at V and 0 bases at J, with 13 bases between. Germline values: CDR1 SNHLY, CDR2 FYNNEI. The CDR3 loop reads CALQENMNTEAFF. The CDR3 bases are TGTGCCTTACAGGAGAACATGAACACTGAAGCTTTCTTT.

The chain is built from TRBV6-5 and TRBJ1-4, with 7 positions matching TRBD1. Per germline, CDR1 MNHEY and CDR2 SVGAGI. V was clipped by 6 bases and J by 11 bases; unmatched bases: 9. The CDR3 is 13 residues long. CDR3 sequence: CASRDKGQPKLFF. The CDR3 DNA reads as TGTGCCAGCAGGGATAAGGGACAGCCTAAACTGTTTTTT.

V usage is TRBV2 and J usage is TRBJ1-2; the D is unclear. The ends were cut back, 6 bases at V and 4 bases at J, with 12 bases in the middle. The CDR3 length is 13 residues. Looked up from germline, CDR1 is SNHLY and CDR2 is FYNNEI. CDR3 DNA sequence: TGTGCCAGCAGAGAGCGGACGGTCTATGGCTACACCTTC. Translation gives CASRERTVYGYTF. The entire variable domain, with the rest obtained from reference TRBV2 and TRBJ1-2, is as follows: EPEVTQTPSHQVTQMGQEVILRCVPISNHLYFYWYRQILGQKVEFLVSFYNNEISEKSEIFDDQFSVERPDGSNFTLKIRSTKLEDSAMYFCASRERTVYGYTFGSGTRLTVV.

This CDR3 is CASSRGGPTYNEQFF. The CDR3 DNA reads as TGCGCCAGCAGTCGCGGGGGCCCCACCTACAATGAGCAGTTCTTC. V and J are TRBV5-1 and TRBJ2-1, with D possibly matching TRBD2 (7 bases). The CDR3 covers 15 residues. CDR1 is SGHRS and CDR2 is YFSETQ in the germline V gene. V was trimmed by 5 bases and J by 2 bases, leaving 14 bases between them.

The genes are TRBV4-3 and TRBJ2-1; 10 nucleotides line up with TRBD2. Germline-derived CDR1 and CDR2 are LGHNA and YSLEER. The CDR3 is 20 amino acids. V gave up 0 bases and J gave up 2 bases; unmatched junction bases: 13. In nucleotides, the CDR3 is TGCGCCAGCAGCCAAGATTGGAGCGGGGGGGAACCTACAACCTACAATGAGCAGTTCTTC. As protein: CASSQDWSGGEPTTYNEQFF.

The genes are TRBV5-6 and TRBJ1-1, with D possibly TRBD1 on 6 matching bases. The ends were cut back, 3 bases at V and 0 bases at J, with 18 bases in the middle. Germline CDR1 and CDR2: SGHDT and YYEEEE. The CDR3 loop spans 17 amino acids. The DNA of the CDR3 is TGTGCCAGCAGCTGGGGCCCCGGCGGGGGCTTGAACACTGAAGCTTTCTTT. Amino acid sequence: CASSWGPGGGLNTEAFF.

This sequence joins TRBV7-8 and TRBJ2-7, with a weak D call TRBD1 (5 bases). CDR3 length equals 14 residues. The V and J ends lost 1 base and 3 bases respectively, with 10 bases between them. The germline gives CDR1 SGHVS, CDR2 FQNEAQ. Here the CDR3 reads CASSLGGRIYEQYF. DNA of the CDR3: TGTGCCAGCAGCTTAGGGGGCAGAATCTACGAGCAGTACTTC.

The chain combines TRBV10-2 with TRBJ2-7; D is undetermined. The V gene's germline CDR1 is WSHSY and CDR2 SAAADI. The CDR3 runs to 15 residues. Deletions cut 2 bases from V and 2 bases from J, with 13 bases between. The DNA for the CDR3 is TGCGCCAGCAGTGAGGGAGTCTCCGATCCCTACGAGCAGTACTTC. This sequence encodes CASSEGVSDPYEQYF.

The chain has TRBV7-9 and TRBJ2-3; TRBD2 matches at 8 bases. CDR1 and CDR2 from the germline V gene are SEHNR and FQNEAQ (reference sequence). The CDR3 is made up of 15 amino acids. V trimming: 3 bases; J trimming: 7 bases; junction bases outside the gene matches: 9. CDR3 sequence reads: CASSFSERGLYTQYF. The CDR3 coding sequence is TGTGCCAGCAGCTTTTCAGAGCGGGGGCTTTATACGCAGTATTTT.

The J gene is TRBJ2-1, the V gene TRBV4-1; 14 bases fit TRBD2. Germline lookup yields CDR1 MGHRA and CDR2 YSYEKL. The CDR3 totals 19 residues. V gave up 2 bases and J gave up 2 bases; unmatched junction bases: 8. CDR3 sequence (DNA): TGCGCCAGCAGCCAATTCGGGACTAGCGGGAGTCAGGCCTACAATGAGCAGTTCTTC. Translation: CASSQFGTSGSQAYNEQFF.

This chain uses TRBV25-1 with TRBJ2-7; TRBD1 is a possible D gene (6 bases). The V gene's germline CDR1 is MGHDK and CDR2 SYGVNS. The CDR3 is made up of 16 amino acids. V was pared by 0 bases and J by 9 bases, with 21 bases between. CDR3 in amino acids: CASSEYVRQDPTRQYF. The DNA for the CDR3 is TGTGCCAGCAGTGAATACGTACGACAGGATCCTACGAGGCAGTACTTC.

The chain combines TRBV10-1 with TRBJ1-1; D not resolved. The CDR3 has 12 residues. Germline loops: CDR1 WNHNN, CDR2 SYGVQD (reference sequence). The V end was cut by 0 bases, the J end by 4 bases, with 3 bases between. CDR3 sequence: CASSESSTEAFF. The CDR3 DNA reads as TGCGCCAGCAGTGAGTCCAGCACTGAAGCTTTCTTT.

The chain couples TRBV6-5 to TRBJ1-1; TRBD1 aligns across 7 bases. The CDR3 has 15 amino acids. CDR1 is MNHEY, CDR2 SVGAGI, per germline. V shed 5 bases and J 0 bases; nucleotides not matched to a gene: 6. The DNA for the CDR3 is TGTGCCAGCAGTCAGCAGGGACAGCTGAACACTGAAGCTTTCTTT. Amino acids: CASSQQGQLNTEAFF.

The V and J genes are TRBV11-2 and TRBJ1-2; 9 positions match TRBD1. Germline-derived CDR1 and CDR2 are SGHAT and FQNNGV. CDR3 length: 15 amino acids. Losses at the gene ends were 5 bases for V and 6 bases for J; bases not matched to a gene: 10. The CDR3 protein is CASSPVTGGLDGYTF. For the CDR3, the DNA is TGTGCCAGCAGCCCCGTGACAGGGGGTCTGGATGGCTACACCTTC.